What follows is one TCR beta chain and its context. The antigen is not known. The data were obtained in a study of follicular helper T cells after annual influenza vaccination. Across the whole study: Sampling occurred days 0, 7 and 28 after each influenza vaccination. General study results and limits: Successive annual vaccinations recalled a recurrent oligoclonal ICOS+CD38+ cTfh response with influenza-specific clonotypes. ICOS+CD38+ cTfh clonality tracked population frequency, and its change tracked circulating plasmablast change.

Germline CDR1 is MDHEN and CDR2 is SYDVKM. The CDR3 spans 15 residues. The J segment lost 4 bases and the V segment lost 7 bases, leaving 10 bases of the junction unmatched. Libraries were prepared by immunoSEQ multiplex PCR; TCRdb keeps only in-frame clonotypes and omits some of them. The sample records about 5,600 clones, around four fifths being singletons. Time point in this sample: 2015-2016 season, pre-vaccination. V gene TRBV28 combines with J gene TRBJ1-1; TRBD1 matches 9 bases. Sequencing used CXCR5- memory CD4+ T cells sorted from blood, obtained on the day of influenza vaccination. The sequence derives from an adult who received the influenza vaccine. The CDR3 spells CASIKTGGRSTEAFF. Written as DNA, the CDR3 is TGTGCCAGCATTAAGACAGGGGGTAGGAGCACTGAAGCTTTCTTT.